In its sample, the clone carrying this T cell receptor (beta chain) was seen a few times. Its target is not known. Trimming removed 6 bases at V and 5 bases at J, with 17 bases between. Germline CDR1 reads SGHNT; CDR2 reads YYREEE (reference sequence). This CDR3 is built from 14 residues. No patient had received any treatment before thyroid surgery. As originally analysed: For papillary thyroid cancer, a distant-metastasis classifier was constructed from CDR3 differences observed across clinicopathological groups. TCRdb re-processed the PCR reads through MiXCR. For this entry, the V and J calls and clone size follow TCRdb and not the study's own pipeline. The sample shows just over 40,000 clones, roughly 11% of them seen only once. This entry belongs to a study of metastatic and nonmetastatic thyroid tumors. The study's findings and limits: Relative to benign nodules, malignant thyroid tumors were reportedly characterized by significantly elevated TCR beta diversity in blood and tumor.

The chain links TRBV5-4 to TRBJ1-2; weak D call: TRBD1 (6 bases). This clonotype was sampled from a female donor with papillary thyroid cancer or a benign thyroid nodule (not recorded which). Some clones in this sample may be carry-over from other donors' samples. Specimen: blood. The CDR3 region is CASTQETGGYGYTF. CDR3 DNA: TGTGCCAGCACCCAGGAGACAGGCGGATATGGCTACACCTTC.